This entry features one T cell receptor (beta chain) sequence. Its specific antigen is unknown. Base quality data are lacking; no much larger clone is found one base away. The library was prepared using RACE. These reads were obtained on a NextSeq 500. During library preparation, unique molecular identifiers were attached to individual cDNA molecules so that TCRs could be counted in a quantitative, reproducible way. From each blood RNA sample, both TCR alpha and TCR beta chains were sequenced. Concerning the study's data processing: Samples had a median of 95,638 TCRs, with a range from about 23,224 to 750,000. V, J and CDR3 annotation of the TCR reads was carried out using the Decombinator software suite. To make PS versus PT1 abundance plots, every sample was subsampled to the same number of TCRs (28,000). Expanded TCRs were defined as absent before sensitization and observed at least eight times at the 2-week time point. TCRdb handled the public reads itself, with Q25 trimming in fastp and clone calling in MiXCR, and kept productive beta chains. Each CDR3 protein gets just one entry, which takes the most common genes and DNA from the rows behind it. TCRdb, rather than the study authors, made the V and J calls. The sample table records 75,000 to 100,000 distinct CDR3 sequences; 7.5% to 10% of these occur just once. The leading ten clones occupy 2% to 2.5% of the sample.

The meaning of the sample's time point label: patch test 2, 6 weeks after DPC sensitization. The sample's treatment or condition label, decoded: therapeutic diphenylcyclopropenone sensitization with weekly scalp DPC. At each patch-test visit, blood was drawn before the patch test was applied. Patients were considered eligible if aged 18 to 70, diagnosed with alopecia and deemed suitable for DPC therapy, and patients were excluded if pregnant. Total RNA was extracted from unfractionated whole blood that had been collected in Tempus Blood RNA tubes. V drops 0 bases and J drops 6 bases, leaving 9 bases in between. Via the germline V gene (reference sequence), CDR1 is GTSNPN and CDR2 SVGIG. Spanning cysteine to phenylalanine, the CDR3 consists of 13 amino acids. Only the CDR3 portion is preserved as DNA: 39 bases, with reading frame beginning at the first base. This record comes from a study of human T cells and chemical hapten exposure (dated by TCRdb to the early 2020s). For the study in its entirety: For sensitization, 2% DPC in acetone was applied to a roughly 2 cm by roughly 2 cm area of upper inner arm skin. Weekly therapeutic DPC doses were additionally applied to the scalp of patients throughout the roughly 26-week study period. Libraries were pooled for sequencing, and variation in per-sample TCR yields was attributed mainly to small differences in library volumes within the pool. Patient blood was sampled pre-sensitization (week 0) and at 2, 6 and about 24 weeks after DPC sensitization. Some 29 alopecia patients provided blood for TCR sequencing at one to four time points (pre-sensitization, 2, 6 and 24 weeks). Patch tests used Finn chambers with 0.01% DPC on the upper back, scored after 6 days by International Contact Dermatitis Research Group standards. In alopecia patients, the study followed how the peripheral blood TCR repertoire changed in vivo over primary and secondary sensitization to diphenylcyclopropenone (DPC), a hapten. Alopecia areata with under or over 50% scalp involvement, alopecia totalis and alopecia universalis were represented in the patient cohort, which was mostly female.

Overall study outcomes, separate from this receptor: Repeated subsampling changed both the strength of the expansion versus patch-test correlation and the threshold at which that correlation became significant. Patch test score was positively correlated with the number of PT1 expanded TCRs, with significance at thresholds 8, 16 and 32 but not at 4. Expanded TCRs formed significantly more large CDR3 similarity clusters than pre-sensitization or healthy control sets, consistent with antigen-driven responses. Because all patients had alopecia, a presumed autoimmune disease, the immune response of the patients might differ from that of healthy individuals. The number of TCRs above 1 in 1000 frequency did not change with DPC sensitization; there was no evidence of global repertoire structure alterations.

This receptor was taken from a woman between 40 and 50 years old with alopecia areata. Some clones in this sample may be carry-over from other donors' samples. The input for sequencing was whole blood, taken in connection with sensitization to the hapten diphenylcyclopropenone (DPC). This chain joins TRBV30 to TRBJ1-5; too little of a D gene remains to name it. Read as DNA, the sequence is TGTGCCTGGAGTGTAGACACTCTTCAGCCCCAGCATTTT. This gives the protein CAWSVDTLQPQHF.